A single sample is the source of the 15 T cell receptor beta chains below, sequenced in a study of radiation and T cells in renal cell carcinoma. Time point defined: blood 4 weeks post-SBRT, at nephrectomy. Treatment here: 15 Gy SBRT to primary tumor, nephrectomy 4 weeks later. Data came from immunoSEQ multiplex PCR; TCRdb stores just in-frame clones and leaves some out. The repertoire consists of roughly 100,000 clones, with approximately 80% occurring once and the leading ten covering more than 7%. Sample: blood, taken from a patient whose treatment included radiotherapy and nephrectomy. These receptors all stem from a man in his fifties or sixties with renal cell carcinoma.

The V and J genes are TRBV27 and TRBJ2-5; D gene unclear. The germline V gene encodes CDR1 MNHEY and CDR2 SMNVEV (reference sequence). Trimming left V 8 bases short and J 5 bases short, with 9 bases between. The CDR3 covers 11 residues. The CDR3 nucleotides are TGTGCCAGCGGACCGTGGGAGACCCAGTACTTC. It encodes CASGPWETQYF.

The chain employs TRBV5-4 and TRBJ2-3, with a weak D call TRBD2 (6 bases). The CDR3 totals 16 residues. Trimming took off 4 bases at V and 2 bases at J, with 17 bases between the two ends. Germline V gives CDR1 SGHNT, CDR2 YYREEE (reference sequence). CDR3 sequence reads: CASSRRTNEFTDTQYF. CDR3 bases: TGTGCCAGCAGCCGAAGGACTAACGAATTCACAGATACGCAGTATTTT.

The V gene is TRBV4-1, the J gene TRBJ2-7, with 10 bases matching TRBD1. CDR3 length: 16 amino acids. The germline V gene encodes CDR1 MGHRA and CDR2 YSYEKL. Trimming cost V 0 bases and J 4 bases; bases outside gene matches: 6. CDR3 in DNA: TGCGCCAGCAGCCAAGATAGGCGGGACAGGGGTTACGAGCAGTACTTC. Its protein is CASSQDRRDRGYEQYF.

The chain recombines TRBV30 with TRBJ1-2, with 7 positions matching TRBD1. Trimming removed 5 bases from V and 6 bases from J; junction bases left unmatched: 9. The CDR3 contains 13 residues. CDR1 and CDR2 from the germline V gene are GTSNPN and SVGIG (reference sequence). This CDR3 reads CAWGTARKDGYTF. Here the CDR3 DNA reads TGTGCCTGGGGGACAGCCCGGAAGGATGGCTACACCTTC.

The chain carries TRBV5-1 and TRBJ2-3; no firm D call. V dropped 3 bases and J dropped 6 bases, with 17 bases sitting between them. CDR1 SGHRS and CDR2 YFSETQ come from the germline V gene. CDR3 length equals 15 residues. CDR3 sequence: CASSYSAKYGDTQYF. In nucleotides, the CDR3 is TGCGCCAGCAGCTATTCAGCCAAGTATGGCGATACGCAGTATTTT.

The chain links TRBV7-2 to TRBJ2-2; 7 nucleotides agree with TRBD1. Germline V gene sequence: CDR1 SGHTA, CDR2 FQGNSA. The CDR3 runs to 15 residues. V trimming: 6 bases; J trimming: 4 bases; junction bases outside the gene matches: 8. The CDR3 DNA is TGTGCCAGCAGTCGCAACAGGGGCGGCACCGGGGAGCTGTTTTTT. It codes for CASSRNRGGTGELFF.

The genes are TRBV5-1 and TRBJ2-7; D unclear. Germline CDR1 is SGHRS and CDR2 is YFSETQ. Trimming left V 1 base short and J 3 bases short, with 11 bases between. The CDR3 is 14 residues long. CDR3 sequence (DNA): TGCGCCAGCAGCTTGAAGGCAGAACACTACGAGCAGTACTTC. This sequence encodes CASSLKAEHYEQYF. Full variable domain (outside the CDR3, taken from reference TRBV5-1 and TRBJ2-7): KAGVTQTPRYLIKTRGQQVTLSCSPISGHRSVSWYQQTPGQGLQFLFEYFSETQRNKGNFPGRFSGRQFSNSRSEMNVSTLELGDSALYLCASSLKAEHYEQYFGPGTRLTVT.

This chain joins TRBV12-1 and TRBJ2-7; the table gives TRBD1 as D, unverified against the DNA. TRBV12-1 is tagged as a pseudogene. The CDR3 runs 19 residues. Written as DNA, the CDR3 is TGTGCCAGCAGCTCTGCGTATCCCGGTTGGACAGGGGGAAGCTACGAGCAGTACTTC. Residues: CASSSAYPGWTGGSYEQYF.

This chain joins TRBV14 and TRBJ2-5, with 13 bases fitting TRBD2. The germline CDR1 and CDR2 sequences are SGHDN and FVKESK. The CDR3 runs to 19 residues. With V trimmed by 1 base and J by 0 bases, 8 bases remained unmatched. This CDR3 reads CASSQGGTSGILYQETQYF. The CDR3 nucleotides read TGTGCCAGCAGCCAAGGGGGGACTAGCGGGATTCTTTACCAAGAGACCCAGTACTTC.

This chain links TRBV11-3 with TRBJ2-1; 8 bases fit TRBD2. This CDR3 has 12 residues. Germline assignment: CDR1 SGHNT and CDR2 YENEEA. V shed 5 bases and J 10 bases; nucleotides not matched to a gene: 4. CDR3 loop: CASSLQREEQFF. For the CDR3, the DNA is TGTGCCAGCAGCCTCCAGCGGGAGGAGCAGTTCTTC.

V and J are TRBV18 and TRBJ1-1; a weak D match, TRBD1 (5 bases). The CDR3 consists of 13 residues. V lost 3 bases and J 7 bases, leaving 12 bases between the germline ends. CDR1 is KGHSH and CDR2 is LQKENI in the germline V gene. CDR3 nucleotides: TGTGCCAGCTCACCCACGACAGTCGTTGAAGCTTTCTTT. It translates to CASSPTTVVEAFF.

V usage is TRBV13 and J usage is TRBJ2-4; TRBD1 might be the D (6 bases). This CDR3 region has 15 residues. The V gene lost 5 bases and the J gene lost 5 bases, with 16 bases spanning the gap. Germline CDR1 is PRHDT and CDR2 is FYEKMQ (reference sequence). This CDR3 is CASSRFRDTQNIQYF. The CDR3 DNA follows: TGTGCCAGCAGCCGCTTTCGGGACACGCAAAACATTCAGTACTTC.

V gene TRBV5-1 combines with J gene TRBJ2-5; TRBD2 matches at 7 bases. This CDR3 is built from 15 residues. Germline V gene sequence: CDR1 SGHRS, CDR2 YFSETQ. The J segment lost 4 bases and the V segment lost 4 bases, leaving 10 bases of the junction unmatched. The CDR3, as DNA: TGCGCCAGCAGCCCGCTAGCGGTGGGTGCAGAGACCCAGTACTTC. Its protein is CASSPLAVGAETQYF.

The chain uses TRBV11-1 and TRBJ2-5, with D perhaps TRBD1 (6 bases). V was pared by 2 bases and J by 1 base, with 11 bases between. Germline V CDR1 and CDR2: SGHAT, FQDESV (reference sequence). The CDR3 sequence is 15 residues long. The CDR3 sequence is CASSLRQAGQETQYF. In DNA form, the CDR3 reads TGTGCCAGCAGCTTACGACAGGCGGGCCAAGAGACCCAGTACTTC. Filled out from reference TRBV11-1 and TRBJ2-5, the complete variable domain reads EAEVAQSPRYKITEKSQAVAFWCDPISGHATLYWYRQILGQGPELLVQFQDESVVDDSQLPKDRFSAERLKGVDSTLKIQPAELGDSAMYLCASSLRQAGQETQYFGPGTRLLVL.

The V call is TRBV10-3, the J call TRBJ2-1, with 11 bases aligning to TRBD2. The junction had 3 bases not matched to a gene; V was cut back by 3 bases and J by 8 bases. This CDR3 spans 14 amino acids. The germline V gene encodes CDR1 ENHRY and CDR2 SYGVKD. The CDR3 region has the DNA TGTGCCATCAGTGAACTAGCGGGAGTGCATGAGCAGTTCTTC. Translated: CAISELAGVHEQFF.